Shown below are 24 T cell receptor beta chains from a single sample sequenced in a study of blood T cell repertoires in COVID-19. The protocol was immunoSEQ multiplex PCR, while the TCRdb copy is restricted to in-frame clones and leaves out a portion. The table has roughly 170,000 clones, approximately 84% seen once. The sequencing input was peripheral blood. These receptor sequences come from a human donor in a cohort sampled during active COVID-19.

The chain uses TRBV3-1 (or the pseudogene TRBV3-2) and TRBJ2-3; 9 positions agree with TRBD2. In germline, CDR1 is LGHDT, CDR2 YNNKEL (reference sequence). The CDR3 is 16 residues long. Losses at the gene ends were 4 bases for V and 2 bases for J; bases not matched to a gene: 7. DNA for the CDR3: TGTGCCAGCAGCCGGCGGGGGGGGGACTCCACAGATACGCAGTATTTT. This sequence encodes CASSRRGGDSTDTQYF.

This chain uses TRBV19 with TRBJ1-2; D gene uncertain. This CDR3 is built from 15 residues. The germline V gene encodes CDR1 LNHDA and CDR2 SQIVND (reference sequence). Trimming stripped 6 bases from V and 1 base from J, with 15 bases between. The CDR3 protein is CASREREAYNYGYTF. The CDR3 coding sequence is TGTGCCAGTAGAGAACGGGAGGCCTATAACTATGGCTACACCTTC.

The V and J genes are TRBV7-9 and TRBJ2-2; 7 positions agree with TRBD1. Germline CDR1 SEHNR, CDR2 FQNEAQ (reference sequence). CDR3 length: 13 residues. The trim removed 4 bases at V and 6 bases at J, leaving 2 bases unmatched. CDR3 loop: CASSSDRAGELFF. DNA for the CDR3: TGTGCCAGCAGCTCCGACAGGGCCGGGGAGCTGTTTTTT.

The V gene is TRBV13, the J gene TRBJ2-2; D is possibly TRBD1 (5 bases). Germline V CDR1 and CDR2: PRHDT, FYEKMQ (reference sequence). The CDR3 is made up of 15 amino acids. The V end lost 0 bases, the J end lost 5 bases, and 10 bases lay between the germline ends. Written as DNA, the CDR3 is TGTGCCAGCAGCTTAGGCGTTTCAGGGACCGGGGAGCTGTTTTTT. Amino acids: CASSLGVSGTGELFF.

V usage is TRBV13 and J usage is TRBJ1-6, with D perhaps TRBD1 (6 bases). Trimming left V 1 base short and J 6 bases short, with 10 bases between. The CDR3 totals 15 residues. CDR1 is PRHDT, CDR2 FYEKMQ, per germline (reference sequence). CDR3 sequence (DNA): TGTGCCAGCAGCTTAGTAGGCAGGGGTAATTCACCCCTCCACTTT. This sequence encodes CASSLVGRGNSPLHF.

The V gene is TRBV18, the J gene TRBJ2-5; D might be TRBD2 (6 bases). This CDR3 is built from 13 residues. Deletions cut 6 bases from V and 3 bases from J, with 11 bases between. Germline V gene lookup returns CDR1 KGHSH and CDR2 LQKENI. CDR3 DNA: TGTGCCAGCTCTCCGGACTATGAAGAGACCCAGTACTTC. Protein product: CASSPDYEETQYF.

The chain joins TRBV5-6 to TRBJ1-1; a weak D match, TRBD1 (5 bases). CDR1 and CDR2 (germline): SGHDT, YYEEEE. The CDR3 is made up of 14 amino acids. With 4 bases removed from V and 7 bases from J, the gap between germline ends came to 17 bases. The DNA of the CDR3 is TGTGCCAGCAGCCGGGGGACGGAGGTTATTGAAGCTTTCTTT. Its translation: CASSRGTEVIEAFF.

The CDR3 region is CASSGDSSYEQYF. Written as DNA, the CDR3 is TGTGCCAGCAGCGGGGACAGCTCCTACGAGCAGTACTTC. V usage is TRBV9 and J usage is TRBJ2-7; 7 positions agree with TRBD1. Germline-derived CDR1 and CDR2 are SGDLS and YYNGEE. V shed 3 bases and J 0 bases; nucleotides not matched to a gene: 0. CDR3 length: 13 residues.

Concerning this clone: Different DNA sequences within this sample yield the same CDR3. The chain uses TRBV5-1 and TRBJ1-1, with TRBD1 matching 7 bases. Germline trimming cut 0 bases from V and 1 base from J; bases unmatched to any gene: 3. CDR1 and CDR2 (germline): SGHRS, YFSETQ. The CDR3 is 15 residues long. Here the CDR3 DNA reads TGCGCCAGCAGCTTGGGGGGGACAGAGAACACTGAAGCTTTCTTT. Its translation is CASSLGGTENTEAFF.

This chain links TRBV7-2 with TRBJ2-7; 7 bases line up with TRBD1. CDR3 length: 14 residues. Germline lookup yields CDR1 SGHTA and CDR2 FQGNSA. After removal of 2 bases from V and 2 bases from J, the junction contained 3 bases not matched to a gene. CDR3 loop: CASSLTDRAYEQYF. The CDR3 region has the DNA TGTGCCAGCAGCTTAACCGACAGGGCCTACGAGCAGTACTTC.

This clone was picked up a small number of times. This CDR3 is CASSSFARGDEKLFF. The CDR3 DNA follows: TGTGCCAGCAGTTCCTTCGCCAGGGGTGATGAAAAACTGTTTTTT. The V gene is TRBV6-5, the J gene TRBJ1-4, with a tentative D call TRBD1 (6 bases). The CDR3 spans 15 residues. Trimming left V 4 bases short and J 6 bases short, with 15 bases between. From germline, CDR1 is MNHEY and CDR2 SVGAGI.

The J gene is TRBJ2-7, the V gene TRBV29-1; 7 nucleotides align to TRBD2. This CDR3 contains 16 residues. Germline loops: CDR1 SQVTM, CDR2 ANQGSEA. Trimming took 7 bases from V and 0 from J; bases not matched to a gene: 15. The CDR3 DNA is TGCAGCGGACAAGGAGTCGCGGGGGACCACTCCTACGAGCAGTACTTC. Translated: CSGQGVAGDHSYEQYF.

This sequence joins TRBV29-1 and TRBJ2-2; 9 bases line up with TRBD1. This CDR3 contains 14 residues. The J segment lost 6 bases and the V segment lost 3 bases, leaving 5 bases of the junction unmatched. In germline, CDR1 is SQVTM, CDR2 ANQGSEA. This CDR3 reads CSVEWDREPGELFF. The CDR3 region has the DNA TGCAGCGTTGAGTGGGACAGGGAGCCCGGGGAGCTGTTTTTT.

This chain joins TRBV7-8 and TRBJ1-4, with D possibly matching TRBD1 (6 bases). CDR3 length equals 15 residues. The V end lost 3 bases, the J end lost 0 bases, and 8 bases lay between the germline ends. The germline V gene has CDR1 SGHVS and CDR2 FQNEAQ. For the CDR3, the DNA is TGTGCCAGCAGCTTTGACAGGCCAACTAATGAAAAACTGTTTTTT. This sequence encodes CASSFDRPTNEKLFF.

CDR3 DNA sequence: TGTGCCAGCAGCTACACCGGGACAGGGGAAGTCGGTGGCTACACCTTC. This gives the protein CASSYTGTGEVGGYTF. J is TRBJ1-2 and V is TRBV4-2, with 10 bases lining up with TRBD1. The CDR3 spans 16 residues. Per germline, CDR1 LGHNA and CDR2 YNFKEQ. Germline trimming cut 5 bases from V and 7 bases from J; bases unmatched to any gene: 13.

The chain combines TRBV2 with TRBJ1-4, with 7 bases fitting TRBD1. The J segment lost 6 bases and the V segment lost 7 bases, leaving 5 bases of the junction unmatched. Germline V gives CDR1 SNHLY, CDR2 FYNNEI. The CDR3 totals 13 residues. The chain's CDR3 is CASIRQGDEKLFF. CDR3 bases: TGTGCCAGCATAAGGCAGGGGGATGAAAAACTGTTTTTT.

V usage is TRBV29-1 and J usage is TRBJ1-2; possibly TRBD1 for D (6 bases). Germline V gene sequence: CDR1 SQVTM, CDR2 ANQGSEA. The CDR3 is 14 residues long. Trimming pared 3 bases from V and 0 bases from J, leaving 11 bases between. The CDR3 DNA sequence: TGCAGCGTTGAGCCACAGGGAACTAACTATGGCTACACCTTC. Translating it yields CSVEPQGTNYGYTF.

The chain carries TRBV6-5 and TRBJ1-1; TRBD1 agrees at 9 bases. Germline lookup yields CDR1 MNHEY and CDR2 SVGAGI. The ends lost 5 bases at V and 5 bases at J; junction bases unmatched: 9. This CDR3 spans 15 amino acids. CDR3 nucleotide sequence: TGTGCCAGCAGTAGGGGACAGGGCTGGGGAACTGAAGCTTTCTTT. Translation gives CASSRGQGWGTEAFF.

CDR3 DNA sequence: TGTGCCAGCAGTGAACAGGGCCCTCGGAATGAAAAACTGTTTTTT. Its protein is CASSEQGPRNEKLFF. The chain uses TRBV13 and TRBJ1-4; maybe TRBD1 (6 bases). V shed 6 bases and J shed 5 bases, with 16 bases lying between them. Germline CDR1 is PRHDT and CDR2 is FYEKMQ (reference sequence). The CDR3 loop spans 15 amino acids. Variable domain in full (rest from reference TRBV13 and TRBJ1-4): AAGVIQSPRHLIKEKRETATLKCYPIPRHDTVYWYQQGPGQDPQFLISFYEKMQSDKGSIPDRFSAQQFSDYHSELNMSSLELGDSALYFCASSEQGPRNEKLFFGSGTQLSVL.

The chain joins TRBV7-8 to TRBJ1-5; unclear D gene. V was shortened by 0 bases and J by 0 bases, with 12 bases between the two germline ends. The germline V gene encodes CDR1 SGHVS and CDR2 FQNEAQ. The CDR3 is 17 residues long. The CDR3 DNA is TGTGCCAGCAGCTTAGCGCGCGGGGAGATTAGCAATCAGCCCCAGCATTTT. Residues: CASSLARGEISNQPQHF.

The gene calls are TRBV3-1 (or the pseudogene TRBV3-2) and TRBJ2-3; D is possibly TRBD1 (5 bases). There are 14 residues in the CDR3. V was trimmed by 4 bases and J by 3 bases, leaving 11 bases between them. The germline CDR1 and CDR2 sequences are LGHDT and YNNKEL (reference sequence). The CDR3 is CASSRQTVTDTQYF. For the CDR3, the DNA is TGTGCCAGCAGCCGACAGACTGTGACAGATACGCAGTATTTT.

The chain is built from TRBV6-5 and TRBJ2-2, with 7 bases identical to TRBD2. Trimming took 2 bases from V and 6 from J; bases not matched to a gene: 6. This CDR3 has 15 residues. Germline assignment: CDR1 MNHEY and CDR2 SVGAGI. In nucleotides, the CDR3 is TGTGCCAGCAGTTACCGAGGTCGGGGGGCCGGGGAGCTGTTTTTT. This translates into CASSYRGRGAGELFF.

The chain has TRBV6-5 and TRBJ2-7; D is possibly TRBD2 (5 bases). Trimming removed 5 bases at V and 2 bases at J, with 13 bases between. The CDR3 covers 14 residues. In germline, CDR1 is MNHEY, CDR2 SVGAGI. CDR3 region: CASSRREPTYEQYF. The CDR3 nucleotides read TGTGCCAGCAGTCGCCGGGAACCCACCTACGAGCAGTACTTC.

The chain employs TRBV5-5 and TRBJ2-7; perhaps TRBD1 as D (5 bases). Trimming removed 2 bases from V and 6 bases from J, with 9 bases in between. There are 12 residues in the CDR3. Germline CDR1 reads SGHKS; CDR2 reads YYEKEE (reference sequence). The DNA of the CDR3 is TGTGCCAGCAGCTTTAGGGGTGGCGAGCAGTACTTC. Amino acids: CASSFRGGEQYF.